The next 22 T cell receptor beta chains were all read from a single sample in a study of CD8 T cells in Susac syndrome. Random hexamers were used to reverse transcribe an amount of about 0.45 to 1 ug RNA. TCRdb passed the immunoSEQ multiplex PCR reads through MiXCR, listing each CDR3 protein once. This sample has under 200,000 distinct CDR3 sequences, with under 95% found just once. The specimen sequenced was CD4+ T cells from PBMCs. The origin of the receptors is a human donor in good health.

In nucleotides, the CDR3 is TGTGCTACAGGAAAGTATGGCTACACCTTC. The encoded protein is CATGKYGYTF. V gene TRBV19 combines with J gene TRBJ1-2; D might be TRBD1 (5 bases). CDR3 length: 10 amino acids. Germline-derived CDR1 and CDR2 are LNHDA and SQIVND (reference sequence). The variable domain in full, completed from reference TRBV19 and TRBJ1-2, reads DGGITQSPKYLFRKEGQNVTLSCEQNLNHDAMYWYRQDPGQGLRLIYYSQIVNDFQKGDIAEGYSVSREKKESFPLTVTSAQKNPTAFYLCATGKYGYTFGSGTRLTVV.

The chain has TRBV19 and TRBJ2-1; a weak D match, TRBD1 (6 bases). CDR3 length: 12 residues. Germline V gene data show CDR1 as LNHDA and CDR2 as SQIVND (reference sequence). V was trimmed by 11 bases and J by 3 bases, leaving 11 bases between them. The DNA for the CDR3 is TGTGCCTCAGGGGCCCTCTACAATGAGCAGTTCTTC. Translation: CASGALYNEQFF.

The chain joins TRBV5-6 to TRBJ1-6, with TRBD1 identical over 11 bases. With V trimmed by 4 bases and J by 8 bases, 5 bases remained unmatched. Germline CDR1 and CDR2: SGHDT and YYEEEE. The CDR3 has 15 amino acids. In nucleotides, the CDR3 is TGTGCCAGCAGCACGGACAGGGGGCAATATTCACCCCTCCACTTT. Encoded protein: CASSTDRGQYSPLHF.

The DNA for the CDR3 is TGTGCCAGTAGTCGACAGCCTAGCGGGGCTAGCTCCTACAATGAGCAGTTCTTC. Translation gives CASSRQPSGASSYNEQFF. The chain couples TRBV19 to TRBJ2-1; 9 bases agree with TRBD2. V shed 5 bases and J 0 bases; nucleotides not matched to a gene: 11. Germline assignment: CDR1 LNHDA and CDR2 SQIVND (reference sequence). The CDR3 spans 18 residues. Drawing the rest from reference TRBV19 and TRBJ2-1, the complete variable domain is DGGITQSPKYLFRKEGQNVTLSCEQNLNHDAMYWYRQDPGQGLRLIYYSQIVNDFQKGDIAEGYSVSREKKESFPLTVTSAQKNPTAFYLCASSRQPSGASSYNEQFFGPGTRLTVL.

The chain is built from TRBV5-1 and TRBJ2-7, with D possibly matching TRBD1 (6 bases). Germline-derived CDR1 and CDR2 are SGHRS and YFSETQ. The CDR3 is 15 residues long. Trimming took 7 bases from V and 0 from J, leaving 17 bases between them. The CDR3 here is CASSPGGGVSYEQYV. The DNA of the CDR3 is TGCGCCAGCTCCCCTGGGGGCGGCGTCTCCTACGAGCAGTACGTC.

This chain connects TRBV19 to TRBJ1-2, with D tentatively TRBD1 (6 bases). V was cut by 3 bases and J by 4 bases, with 15 bases left in between. This CDR3 is 15 amino acids long. CDR1 and CDR2 (germline): LNHDA, SQIVND (reference sequence). DNA for the CDR3: TGTGCCAGTAGTATTTCTCGGACAGCTGGCTATGGCTACACCTTC. It encodes CASSISRTAGYGYTF.

This chain uses TRBV18 with TRBJ1-1, with TRBD1 matching over 8 bases. In germline, CDR1 is KGHSH, CDR2 LQKENI. V shed 5 bases, J shed 5 bases, and the junction held 10 bases outside the gene matches. CDR3 size: 15 residues. As DNA, the CDR3 is TGTGCCAGCTCATCCTCGACAGGGGCGAATACTGAAGCTTTCTTT. Translating it yields CASSSSTGANTEAFF.

The chain has TRBV5-1 and TRBJ2-3; D is unclear. Trimming took off 0 bases at V and 5 bases at J, with 7 bases between the two ends. Germline CDR1 is SGHRS and CDR2 is YFSETQ. CDR3 size: 13 residues. CDR3 residues: CASSLEVVDTQYF. CDR3 sequence (DNA): TGCGCCAGCAGCTTGGAAGTGGTAGATACGCAGTATTTT.

V usage is TRBV11-2 and J usage is TRBJ2-7; D may be TRBD2 (6 bases). CDR1 is SGHAT and CDR2 is FQNNGV in the germline V gene. The CDR3 totals 14 residues. V lost 4 bases and J lost 1, with 11 bases in between. CDR3 amino acids: CASSSFGGSYEQYF. The CDR3 nucleotides read TGTGCCAGCAGCTCTTTTGGGGGGTCCTACGAGCAGTACTTC. Full variable domain (rest looked up from reference TRBV11-2 and TRBJ2-7): EAGVAQSPRYKIIEKRQSVAFWCNPISGHATLYWYQQILGQGPKLLIQFQNNGVVDDSQLPKDRFSAERLKGVDSTLKIQPAKLEDSAVYLCASSSFGGSYEQYFGPGTRLTVT.

J is TRBJ1-2 and V is TRBV4-1; no firm D call. V gave up 1 base and J gave up 0 bases, with 12 bases separating them. CDR3 length equals 16 residues. Germline CDR1 and CDR2: MGHRA and YSYEKL. CDR3 in DNA: TGCGCCAGCAGCCAAGGAACATCCCGAGCTAACTATGGCTACACCTTC. It yields the protein CASSQGTSRANYGYTF.

V and J are TRBV6-6 and TRBJ1-2, with D possibly being TRBD1 (5 bases). This CDR3 spans 14 amino acids. V lost 2 bases and J 4 bases, leaving 11 bases between the germline ends. From germline, CDR1 is MNHNY and CDR2 SVGAGI (reference sequence). CDR3: CASSYRSRVYGYTF. CDR3 in DNA: TGTGCCAGCAGTTACAGATCCAGGGTCTATGGCTACACCTTC.

V usage is TRBV6-1 and J usage is TRBJ2-7, with D maybe TRBD2 (6 bases). The CDR3 length is 16 residues. CDR1 is MNHNS and CDR2 is SASEGT in the germline V gene. V shed 7 bases and J shed 2 bases, with 21 bases lying between them. The DNA of the CDR3 is TGTGCCAGCAAGCAGACCGGAGCTACTAGCACCTACGAGCAGTACGTC. It is translated as CASKQTGATSTYEQYV.

This chain links TRBV7-2 with TRBJ1-1; no clear D gene. CDR1 is SGHTA and CDR2 is FQGNSA in the germline V gene. V lost 5 bases and J lost 5, with 12 bases in between. The CDR3 totals 13 residues. CDR3 in amino acids: CASSPHTRTEAFF. The DNA of the CDR3 is TGTGCCAGCAGCCCCCATACCCGGACTGAAGCTTTCTTT.

This clonotype was detected once. The V and J genes are TRBV20-1 and TRBJ2-7; tentatively, D is TRBD1 (6 bases). This CDR3 has 13 residues. Trimming pared 5 bases from V and 0 bases from J, leaving 11 bases between. Germline V gives CDR1 DFQATT, CDR2 SNEGSKA (reference sequence). The CDR3 DNA reads TGCAGTGCTTTCGCACAGGGCTCCTACGAGCAGTACGTC. Its translation: CSAFAQGSYEQYV.

The chain recombines TRBV6-5 with TRBJ1-5; unclear D gene. V was pared by 3 bases and J by 9 bases, with 15 bases between. CDR1 and CDR2 from the germline V gene are MNHEY and SVGAGI. There are 14 residues in the CDR3. CDR3 loop: CASSYGPGTWPQHF. DNA of the CDR3: TGTGCCAGCAGTTATGGGCCGGGAACCTGGCCCCAGCATTTT.

This chain joins TRBV30 and TRBJ1-5, with D uncertain. Germline V CDR1 and CDR2: GTSNPN, SVGIG (reference sequence). The V end was cut by 3 bases, the J end by 1 base, with 7 bases between. This CDR3 has 13 residues. CDR3 coding DNA: TGTGCCTGGAGGCCCAGGAGCAATCAGCCCCAGCATTTT. The encoded protein is CAWRPRSNQPQHF.

The rearrangement joins TRBV3-1 to TRBJ2-1; a weak D match, TRBD2 (5 bases). The CDR3 runs 15 residues. V lost 4 bases and J 5 bases, leaving 15 bases between the germline ends. Per germline, CDR1 LGHDT and CDR2 YNNKEL (reference sequence). CDR3 in DNA: TGTGCCAGCAGCCTTCAGAGCGGCAAAAACAATGAGCAGTTCTTC. It yields the protein CASSLQSGKNNEQFF.

V and J are TRBV4-1 and TRBJ2-1; D uncertain. The germline gives CDR1 MGHRA, CDR2 YSYEKL. Deletions cut 1 base from V and 0 bases from J, with 7 bases between. The CDR3 runs to 15 residues. CDR3 DNA: TGCGCCAGCAGCCAAGGCAATAGCTCCTACAATGAGCAGTTCTTC. It is translated as CASSQGNSSYNEQFF.

V and J are TRBV7-9 and TRBJ2-5; D gene ambiguous. This CDR3 contains 16 residues. The germline CDR1 and CDR2 sequences are SEHNR and FQNEAQ (reference sequence). V shed 4 bases and J shed 0 bases, with 15 bases lying between them. CDR3 sequence (DNA): TGTGCCAGCAGCTCCTGGCCCGACACGAACCAAGAGACCCAGTACTTC. As protein: CASSSWPDTNQETQYF.

The CDR3 loop is CASSWGGMAWGGAFF. The CDR3 DNA reads as TGTGCCAGCAGCTGGGGAGGGATGGCGTGGGGTGGAGCTTTCTTT. The chain carries TRBV5-4 and TRBJ1-1; D not resolved. Trimming took 3 bases from V and 10 from J, leaving 22 bases between them. Germline assignment: CDR1 SGHNT and CDR2 YYREEE (reference sequence). This CDR3 has 15 amino acids.

V usage is TRBV5-1 and J usage is TRBJ2-1; D is uncertain. The CDR3 has 14 amino acids. Germline CDR1 and CDR2: SGHRS and YFSETQ. Trimming cost V 3 bases and J 6 bases, with 13 bases left between them. The CDR3 region has the DNA TGCGCCAGCAGCTCGGAACGTCCGGCCAATGAGCAGTTCTTC. Translated: CASSSERPANEQFF.

The J gene is TRBJ1-6, the V gene TRBV3-1, with D tentatively TRBD1 (6 bases). Germline V lookup: CDR1 LGHDT, CDR2 YNNKEL (reference sequence). Trimming cost V 5 bases and J 13 bases, with 12 bases left between them. This CDR3 has 12 amino acids. CDR3 DNA: TGTGCCAGCAGCGAGGGGGGTCCGCCCCTCCACTTT. Amino acids: CASSEGGPPLHF.